The clone carrying this TCR beta chain was seen a few times. The sample belongs to a study of beta chain features in type 1 diabetes. As every portion of the isolated RNA was reverse transcribed, the sequencing read expressed TCRB transcripts. Assay used: immunoSEQ multiplex PCR; TCRdb lists only in-frame clones, some missing. The sample contains fewer than 650,000 clones, roughly 15% of which appear only once. What was sequenced was naive CD4+ T cells from blood. The receptor's source is a man aged 18 to 35 in good health.

In DNA form, the CDR3 reads TGTGCCAGCAATAACGGGGCCGGGGAGCTGTTTTTT. Amino acids: CASNNGAGELFF. The rearrangement uses TRBV6-6 and TRBJ2-2, with D tentatively TRBD2 (5 bases). CDR1 and CDR2 (germline): MNHNY, SVGAGI (reference sequence). The V gene lost 7 bases and the J gene lost 6 bases, with 9 bases spanning the gap. This CDR3 has 12 amino acids.